This T cell receptor (beta chain) appears in the sequencing data of a study of long-term antiretroviral therapy in people with HIV (dated by TCRdb to between 2021 and 2024). Notes on the research overall: The earliest samples were collected approximately a decade before the 2015 WHO recommendation for immediate ART, a period when ART was typically delayed until CD4 counts fell. A retrospective serial study tested whether changes in peripheral blood TRB repertoire composition and diversity were associated with ART initiation and durable HIV suppression. A total of fewer than 200 cryopreserved PBMC samples were contributed to the cohort by 30 adults with confirmed HIV infection, with samples collected serially over a mean of about 6 years (range 1-12). Among the 30 or so participants with HIV, around ten were female. No cross-contamination during QIAcube processing was shown when test extractions of a monoclonal T-cell line were performed alongside fewer than 35 polyclonal samples.

In the case of this clone: Its antigen is unknown. No per-base quality is available; no much larger clone lies one base away.

CDR1 and CDR2, per the germline V gene, are MRHNA and SNTAGT. The CDR3, cysteine through phenylalanine, is 15 amino acids long. The kept DNA is CDR3 alone, 45 bases in frame from the first base. The trim is 3 bases for V and 4 bases for J, with a gap of 12 bases between the germline ends. The immunoSEQ hsTCRB v3.0 assay was used at survey level resolution for TRB variable region sequencing. The targeted TRB sequencing depth was roughly 35,000-50,000 T-cell genomes per sample. Pooled TRB libraries were sequenced on an Illumina MiSeq with a v3 150-cycle kit. The original methods were these. Repertoire analysis was run in R within a reproducible Nextflow workflow that covered QC, data transformation and analysis. LymphoSeq2, an R package for AIRR-Seq data exploration, was used to implement custom analyses. A few samples yielding fewer than 5000 total TRB sequences were excluded, leaving over 150 analyzed HIV repertoires. Among the 188 retained HIV repertoires, 55 to 60 were collected before ART initiation and some 130 were collected after ART initiation. Each repertoire was downsampled to 5000 TRB nucleotide sequences, and summary statistics were averaged across 100 downsampling iterations. Only TRB sequences with CDR3 regions of at least seven amino acids were retained for analysis. Two measures captured diversity: a Shannon entropy-derived clonality score and the Gini coefficient. In repertoire networks, the top 5000 CDR3 amino acid sequences were linked whenever an edit distance of one separated two sequences. Antigen specificity groups and MHC restriction were predicted for TRB CDR3 amino acid sequences with GLIPH2. To flag known CMV, EBV, HIV or tissue antigen associations, CDR3 amino acid sequences were matched against VDJdb and McPAS-TCR. Pre-ART, post-ART and control groups were compared with Wilcoxon signed-rank tests and Holm-Bonferroni correction. TCRdb limited this immuneACCESS table to in-frame rearrangements with V and J called. A share of clones is missing; checked studies link under half to unresolved V genes, and the rest is unexplained. For V, J and clone size, that table is used; D and trimming come from the DNA. This sample comprises under 35,000 clones, around 94% of them detected only once. The ten biggest clones cover about 4% of the sample.

Inclusion was restricted to participants for whom at least one PBMC sample before ART initiation and at least two post-ART samples were available. All participants with HIV were treated in the United States of America. Cryopreserved samples of about 0.95-11 million PBMC were thawed and washed before DNA extraction. At the time of the earliest PBMC sample, participants with HIV were aged between about 23 and 55 years. PBMC samples from each participant spanned 1-4 timepoints before ART initiation and 2-8 timepoints after ART initiation, with a median of 7 samples. Serial HIV viral load, CD4+ T-cell count, ART history and demographic data were obtained for every participant. Genomic DNA was extracted from unsorted PBMC with a Qiagen kit on a QIAcube, processed in batches of 12 samples. The paper as a whole reports these results and caveats: A significant increase in TRB diversity was found to be associated with ART initiation, although TRB diversity was observed to remain significantly below that of transplant donor controls even after long-term ART. Owing to limited PBMC availability, only the TCR beta chain was sequenced, without alpha chain pairing. CDR3 length ranges in HIV repertoires were narrower than in controls, and network structure suggested an antigen-experienced repertoire with only a slight naive shift after ART. The samples were dated from about 2004 to 2017, and the ART regimens that were used may be less effective than current ART regimens. Inferences about post-ART repertoire changes are limited because no data were available on ART adherence, viral resistance or therapy changes. Because pre-ART samples had limited cell numbers, unsorted PBMC were profiled rather than sorted CD4+ and CD8+ T cells. Expanded TRB clones identified before ART initiation dominated the repertoire across all time points, though the dominance fluctuated and decreased in many PLHIV after ART.

Material: unsorted PBMCs, obtained approximately 5.1 years after starting antiretroviral therapy. This chain is built from TRBV6-4 and TRBJ1-4; a tentative D call is TRBD1 (5 bases match). The sequence was obtained from a woman between 50 and 59 years old with HIV. CDR3 reads: CASSELLGGNEKLFF. The sequenced DNA: TGTGCCAGCAGTGAGTTGTTGGGGGGTAATGAAAAACTGTTTTTT.